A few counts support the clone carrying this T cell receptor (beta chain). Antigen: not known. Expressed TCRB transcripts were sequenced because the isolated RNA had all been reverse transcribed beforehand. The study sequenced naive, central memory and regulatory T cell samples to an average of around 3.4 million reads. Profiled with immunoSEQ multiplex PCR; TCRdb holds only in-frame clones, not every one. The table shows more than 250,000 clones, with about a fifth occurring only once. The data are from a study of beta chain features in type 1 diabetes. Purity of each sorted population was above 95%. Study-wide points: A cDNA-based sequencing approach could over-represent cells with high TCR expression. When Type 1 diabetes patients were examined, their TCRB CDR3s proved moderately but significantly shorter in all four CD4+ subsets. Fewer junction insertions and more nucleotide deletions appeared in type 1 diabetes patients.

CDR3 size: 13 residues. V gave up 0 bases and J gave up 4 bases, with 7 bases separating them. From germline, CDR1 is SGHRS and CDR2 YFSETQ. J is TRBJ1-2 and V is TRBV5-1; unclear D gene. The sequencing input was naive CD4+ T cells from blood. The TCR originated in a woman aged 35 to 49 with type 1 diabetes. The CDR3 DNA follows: TGCGCCAGCAGCTTGGGTCTAGGCTATGGCTACACCTTC. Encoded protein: CASSLGLGYGYTF.